This TCR beta chain was found in a study of CD8 T cells in ankylosing spondylitis. V was trimmed by 3 bases and J by 1 base, leaving 9 bases between them. The CDR3 runs to 14 residues. Using its own MiXCR run on the 5' RACE reads, TCRdb lists one record per CDR3 protein. The data contain about 250,000 distinct CDR3 sequences, about 24% of them singletons. As to this clonotype: Its antigen is undetermined.

Overall study results and limits: Prior literature has documented some motif variants in synovial fluid and blood from reactive arthritis. As reported, disease-linked clones showed significant enrichment in matched ankylosing spondylitis synovial fluid.

Sequencing input: blood, either unsorted or a sorted T cell fraction (not recorded which). V is TRBV12-3 or TRBV12-4 and J is TRBJ2-5; D not certain. This TCR derives from a male donor with ankylosing spondylitis or in good health (not recorded which). The CDR3 sequence is CASSFGPSQETQYF. The CDR3 DNA reads as TGTGCCAGCAGTTTCGGACCGTCCCAAGAGACCCAGTACTTC.